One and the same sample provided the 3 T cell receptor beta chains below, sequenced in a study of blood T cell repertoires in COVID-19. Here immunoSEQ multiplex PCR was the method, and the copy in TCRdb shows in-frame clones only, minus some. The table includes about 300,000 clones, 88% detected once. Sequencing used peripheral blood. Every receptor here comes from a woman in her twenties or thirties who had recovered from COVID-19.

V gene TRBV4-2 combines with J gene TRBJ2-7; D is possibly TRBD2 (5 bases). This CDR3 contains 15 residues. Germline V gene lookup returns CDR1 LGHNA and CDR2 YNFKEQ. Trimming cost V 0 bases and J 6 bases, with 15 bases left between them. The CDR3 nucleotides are TGTGCCAGCAGCCAAGACGAGGGTAGGGAGACCGAGCAGTACTTC. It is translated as CASSQDEGRETEQYF.

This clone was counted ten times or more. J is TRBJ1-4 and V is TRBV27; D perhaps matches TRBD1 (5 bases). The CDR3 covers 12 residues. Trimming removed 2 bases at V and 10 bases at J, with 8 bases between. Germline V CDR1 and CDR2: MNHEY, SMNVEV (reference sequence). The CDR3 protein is CASSLIRGKLFF. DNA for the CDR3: TGTGCCAGCAGTTTAATTAGGGGAAAACTGTTTTTT. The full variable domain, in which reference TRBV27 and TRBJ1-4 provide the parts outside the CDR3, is EAQVTQNPRYLITVTGKKLTVTCSQNMNHEYMSWYRQDPGLGLRQIYYSMNVEVTDKGDVPEGYKVSRKEKRNFPLILESPSPNQTSLYFCASSLIRGKLFFGSGTQLSVL.

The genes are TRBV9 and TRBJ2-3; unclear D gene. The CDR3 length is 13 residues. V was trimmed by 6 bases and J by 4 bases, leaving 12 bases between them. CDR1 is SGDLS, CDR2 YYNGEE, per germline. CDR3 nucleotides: TGTGCCAGCAACCGCGGTGGGTCAGATACGCAGTATTTT. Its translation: CASNRGGSDTQYF.